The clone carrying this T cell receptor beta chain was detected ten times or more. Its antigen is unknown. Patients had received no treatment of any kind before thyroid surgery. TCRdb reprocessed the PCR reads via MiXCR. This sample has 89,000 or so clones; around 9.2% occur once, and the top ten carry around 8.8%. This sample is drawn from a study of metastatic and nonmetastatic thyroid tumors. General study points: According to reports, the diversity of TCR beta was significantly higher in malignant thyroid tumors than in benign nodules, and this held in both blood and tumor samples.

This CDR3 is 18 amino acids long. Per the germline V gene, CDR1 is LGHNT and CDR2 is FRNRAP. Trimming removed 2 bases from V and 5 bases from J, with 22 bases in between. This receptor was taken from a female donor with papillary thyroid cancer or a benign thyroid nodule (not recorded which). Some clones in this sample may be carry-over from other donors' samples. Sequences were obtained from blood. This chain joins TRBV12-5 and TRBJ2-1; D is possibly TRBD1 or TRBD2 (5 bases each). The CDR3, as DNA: TGTGCTAGTGGTTTGCCACGACCGGGACCCCAGATCGACAATGAGCAGTTCTTC. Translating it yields CASGLPRPGPQIDNEQFF.